Listed below are T cell receptor beta chains from one sample, sequenced in a study of blood T cell repertoires in COVID-19. TCRdb keeps only in-frame clones here, not all; method: immunoSEQ multiplex PCR. The sample records over 100,000 clones, about four fifths being singletons. Source material: peripheral blood. These receptors were taken from a woman older than 75 with active or convalescent COVID-19. CDR3s include the opening cysteine and the closing phenylalanine or tryptophan. Fields, in order: J gene, V gene, D gene, clone size, CDR3 protein, CDR3 DNA. A D gene is named only where the DNA matches it firmly. The listing skips clone size in some rows; elsewhere it reads once, few, many or a size class.

J gene: TRBJ2-3; V gene: TRBV5-1; D gene: TRBD1; clone size: NA; CDR3 protein: CASSLQTGGADTQYF; CDR3 DNA: TGCGCCAGCAGCCTTCAGACAGGGGGGGCAGATACGCAGTATTTT
J gene: TRBJ1-6; V gene: TRBV28; D gene: NA; clone size: NA; CDR3 protein: CASSNTDSYNSPLHF; CDR3 DNA: TGTGCCAGCAGCAACACAGACAGCTATAATTCACCCCTCCACTTT
J gene: TRBJ2-3; V gene: TRBV10-3; D gene: NA; clone size: NA; CDR3 protein: CAISPDKSADTQYF; CDR3 DNA: TGTGCCATCAGCCCCGACAAGTCAGCAGATACGCAGTATTTT
J gene: TRBJ1-3; V gene: TRBV11-2; D gene: NA; clone size: NA; CDR3 protein: CASSLGDTIYF; CDR3 DNA: TGTGCCAGCAGCTTAGGAGACACCATATATTTT
J gene: TRBJ1-2; V gene: TRBV27; D gene: TRBD1; clone size: NA; CDR3 protein: CASSLRGYSAGGGYGYTF; CDR3 DNA: TGTGCCAGCAGCCTGCGGGGGTATTCGGCAGGGGGCGGATATGGCTACACCTTC
J gene: TRBJ1-2; V gene: TRBV7-9; D gene: TRBD1; clone size: NA; CDR3 protein: CASSSGQGEDGYTF; CDR3 DNA: TGTGCCAGCAGCTCCGGACAGGGAGAGGATGGCTACACCTTC
J gene: TRBJ1-5; V gene: TRBV30; D gene: TRBD1; clone size: NA; CDR3 protein: CAWTGQGNQPQHF; CDR3 DNA: TGTGCCTGGACAGGACAGGGGAATCAGCCCCAGCATTTT
J gene: TRBJ1-3; V gene: TRBV9; D gene: TRBD1; clone size: NA; CDR3 protein: CASSAGGGQPQFGTIYF; CDR3 DNA: TGTGCCAGCAGCGCGGGGGGGGGACAGCCCCAATTCGGCACCATATATTTT
J gene: TRBJ2-7; V gene: TRBV3-1/TRBV3-2; D gene: TRBD2; clone size: NA; CDR3 protein: CASSLSGGREQYF; CDR3 DNA: TGTGCCAGCAGCCTGAGCGGGGGTAGGGAGCAGTACTTC
J gene: TRBJ2-3; V gene: TRBV20-1; D gene: NA; clone size: NA; CDR3 protein: CSARYKDTQYF; CDR3 DNA: TGCAGTGCCCGCTATAAGGATACGCAGTATTTT
J gene: TRBJ1-3; V gene: TRBV9; D gene: TRBD1; clone size: NA; CDR3 protein: CASSVTGRGFGTIYF; CDR3 DNA: TGTGCCAGCAGCGTAACCGGCAGGGGGTTCGGGACCATATATTTT
J gene: TRBJ1-4; V gene: TRBV28; D gene: TRBD1; clone size: NA; CDR3 protein: CASSLSTRQGSNEKLFF; CDR3 DNA: TGTGCCAGCAGTTTATCCACGAGACAGGGGTCTAATGAAAAACTGTTTTTT
J gene: TRBJ1-3; V gene: TRBV6-5; D gene: NA; clone size: NA; CDR3 protein: CASILGAGNTIYF; CDR3 DNA: TGTGCCAGCATCTTAGGGGCTGGAAACACCATATATTTT
J gene: TRBJ1-6; V gene: TRBV27; D gene: NA; clone size: few; CDR3 protein: CASSPGGNSPLHF; CDR3 DNA: TGTGCCAGCAGTCCCGGCGGAAATTCACCCCTCCACTTT
J gene: TRBJ2-4; V gene: TRBV2; D gene: NA; clone size: NA; CDR3 protein: CAGTGDKVKNIQYF; CDR3 DNA: TGTGCCGGAACGGGGGATAAGGTCAAAAACATTCAGTACTTC
J gene: TRBJ1-1; V gene: TRBV10-3; D gene: TRBD1; clone size: NA; CDR3 protein: CAIRATGVESGAEAFF; CDR3 DNA: TGTGCCATCAGGGCGACAGGGGTCGAAAGTGGTGCTGAAGCTTTCTTT
J gene: TRBJ1-6; V gene: TRBV6-5; D gene: NA; clone size: NA; CDR3 protein: CASTPGIHNSPLHF; CDR3 DNA: TGTGCCAGCACCCCGGGGATCCATAATTCACCCCTCCACTTT
J gene: TRBJ1-3; V gene: TRBV18; D gene: NA; clone size: NA; CDR3 protein: CASSPQPGGTSGNTIYF; CDR3 DNA: TGTGCCAGCTCACCTCAACCGGGGGGGACCTCTGGAAACACCATATATTTT
J gene: TRBJ1-5; V gene: TRBV7-2; D gene: NA; clone size: NA; CDR3 protein: CASSLYDGNQPQHF; CDR3 DNA: TGTGCCAGCAGCTTATACGACGGGAATCAGCCCCAGCATTTT
J gene: TRBJ2-4; V gene: TRBV19; D gene: TRBD1; clone size: NA; CDR3 protein: CASSMDRGSIQYF; CDR3 DNA: TGTGCCAGTAGTATGGACAGGGGGAGCATTCAGTACTTC
J gene: TRBJ1-5; V gene: TRBV5-8; D gene: NA; clone size: NA; CDR3 protein: CASSLEPGNQPQHF; CDR3 DNA: TGTGCCAGCAGCTTGGAGCCAGGGAATCAGCCCCAGCATTTT
J gene: TRBJ1-1; V gene: TRBV5-1; D gene: NA; clone size: NA; CDR3 protein: CASSLTAVVSAEAFF; CDR3 DNA: TGCGCCAGCAGCTTGACAGCCGTAGTATCCGCTGAAGCTTTCTTT
J gene: TRBJ2-7; V gene: TRBV5-1; D gene: TRBD1; clone size: NA; CDR3 protein: CASSFNRGGAYEQYF; CDR3 DNA: TGCGCCAGCAGCTTTAACAGGGGTGGCGCCTACGAGCAGTACTTC
J gene: TRBJ2-1; V gene: TRBV27; D gene: TRBD2; clone size: NA; CDR3 protein: CASSLRPSGRSYNEQFF; CDR3 DNA: TGTGCCAGCAGTTTAAGGCCTAGCGGGCGTTCCTACAATGAGCAGTTCTTC
J gene: TRBJ1-1; V gene: TRBV7-9; D gene: NA; clone size: NA; CDR3 protein: CASSRGGDNTEAFF; CDR3 DNA: TGTGCCAGCAGCAGGGGTGGAGATAACACTGAAGCTTTCTTT
J gene: TRBJ1-3; V gene: TRBV28; D gene: TRBD1; clone size: NA; CDR3 protein: CASSLSDRTRNTIYF; CDR3 DNA: TGTGCCAGCAGTTTATCGGACAGGACTCGAAACACCATATATTTT
J gene: TRBJ2-5; V gene: TRBV27; D gene: TRBD2; clone size: once; CDR3 protein: CASSPRPPGTSGRAARQETQYF; CDR3 DNA: TGTGCCAGCAGCCCCCGGCCACCCGGGACTAGCGGGAGGGCCGCCCGACAAGAGACCCAGTACTTC
J gene: TRBJ2-7; V gene: TRBV29-1; D gene: TRBD2; clone size: few; CDR3 protein: CSVTLAHSYEQYF; CDR3 DNA: TGCAGCGTTACACTAGCGCACTCCTACGAGCAGTACTTC
J gene: TRBJ2-7; V gene: TRBV30; D gene: NA; clone size: NA; CDR3 protein: CAWTQGYEQYF; CDR3 DNA: TGTGCCTGGACACAGGGCTACGAGCAGTACTTC
J gene: TRBJ2-6; V gene: TRBV10-3; D gene: TRBD1; clone size: NA; CDR3 protein: CAISWDPGQGSGANVLTF; CDR3 DNA: TGTGCCATCAGTTGGGATCCGGGACAGGGCTCTGGGGCCAACGTCCTGACTTTC
J gene: TRBJ1-4; V gene: TRBV6-5; D gene: TRBD1; clone size: few; CDR3 protein: CASRQGSWDEKLFF; CDR3 DNA: TGTGCCAGCAGACAGGGGTCATGGGATGAAAAACTGTTTTTT
J gene: TRBJ2-7; V gene: TRBV19; D gene: TRBD1; clone size: NA; CDR3 protein: CASSSGGRDEQYF; CDR3 DNA: TGTGCCAGCTCATCAGGGGGAAGGGACGAGCAGTACTTC
J gene: TRBJ1-5; V gene: TRBV12-5; D gene: NA; clone size: NA; CDR3 protein: CASGPKLTDHGHSNQPQHF; CDR3 DNA: TGTGCTAGTGGCCCAAAACTGACAGACCATGGCCATAGCAATCAGCCCCAGCATTTT
J gene: TRBJ2-5; V gene: TRBV5-1; D gene: NA; clone size: NA; CDR3 protein: CASSPQAGARGETQYF; CDR3 DNA: TGCGCCAGCAGCCCCCAAGCCGGGGCGCGGGGAGAGACCCAGTACTTC
J gene: TRBJ2-2; V gene: TRBV29-1; D gene: TRBD1; clone size: NA; CDR3 protein: CSVITGGGYGELFF; CDR3 DNA: TGCAGCGTTATAACAGGGGGCGGGTATGGGGAGCTGTTTTTT
J gene: TRBJ1-1; V gene: TRBV30; D gene: TRBD1; clone size: NA; CDR3 protein: CAWRVLGRGTTEAFF; CDR3 DNA: TGTGCCTGGAGGGTGTTAGGCAGGGGGACCACTGAAGCTTTCTTT
J gene: TRBJ1-3; V gene: TRBV29-1; D gene: TRBD1; clone size: NA; CDR3 protein: CSVLQGAGNTIYF; CDR3 DNA: TGCAGCGTTCTACAGGGGGCTGGAAACACCATATATTTT
J gene: TRBJ1-5; V gene: TRBV28; D gene: NA; clone size: NA; CDR3 protein: CASRPRGQLNQPQHF; CDR3 DNA: TGTGCCAGCAGGCCGCGAGGGCAACTTAATCAGCCCCAGCATTTT
J gene: TRBJ2-5; V gene: TRBV28; D gene: NA; clone size: NA; CDR3 protein: CASSRDSYQETQYF; CDR3 DNA: TGTGCCAGCAGCCGCGACAGTTACCAAGAGACCCAGTACTTC
J gene: TRBJ2-5; V gene: TRBV14; D gene: NA; clone size: NA; CDR3 protein: CASSQDRGSQETQYF; CDR3 DNA: TGTGCCAGCAGCCAAGATCGTGGGAGCCAAGAGACCCAGTACTTC
J gene: TRBJ1-5; V gene: TRBV19; D gene: TRBD1; clone size: NA; CDR3 protein: CASSFTGTGMNQPQHF; CDR3 DNA: TGTGCCAGTAGTTTTACCGGGACAGGGATGAATCAGCCCCAGCATTTT
J gene: TRBJ1-3; V gene: TRBV5-6; D gene: TRBD1; clone size: NA; CDR3 protein: CASSFPGQGTGNTIYF; CDR3 DNA: TGTGCCAGCAGCTTCCCCGGACAGGGAACTGGAAACACCATATATTTT
J gene: TRBJ2-2; V gene: TRBV12-3/TRBV12-4; D gene: NA; clone size: NA; CDR3 protein: CASSLDRGELFF; CDR3 DNA: TGTGCCAGCAGTTTAGATCGCGGGGAGCTGTTTTTT
J gene: TRBJ2-7; V gene: TRBV5-4; D gene: NA; clone size: NA; CDR3 protein: CASSSRGYEQYF; CDR3 DNA: TGTGCCAGCAGCTCCAGGGGCTACGAGCAGTACTTC
J gene: TRBJ1-1; V gene: TRBV19; D gene: NA; clone size: NA; CDR3 protein: CASSWGSRRTEAFF; CDR3 DNA: TGTGCCAGTAGTTGGGGATCCCGGAGGACTGAAGCTTTCTTT
J gene: TRBJ1-1; V gene: TRBV27; D gene: TRBD1; clone size: once; CDR3 protein: CASSRDRGLTEAFF; CDR3 DNA: TGTGCCAGCAGTCGGGACAGGGGGCTCACTGAAGCTTTCTTT
J gene: TRBJ2-6; V gene: TRBV5-1; D gene: NA; clone size: NA; CDR3 protein: CASSLAIRSGTGANVLTF; CDR3 DNA: TGCGCCAGCAGCTTGGCTATACGTTCGGGTACCGGGGCCAACGTCCTGACTTTC
J gene: TRBJ2-5; V gene: TRBV6-5; D gene: TRBD2; clone size: NA; CDR3 protein: CASTLAGMETQYF; CDR3 DNA: TGTGCCAGTACACTAGCGGGAATGGAGACCCAGTACTTC
J gene: TRBJ1-6; V gene: TRBV4-3; D gene: TRBD1; clone size: NA; CDR3 protein: CASSQEGWGQGNSPLHF; CDR3 DNA: TGCGCCAGCAGCCAAGAGGGGTGGGGACAGGGGAATTCACCCCTCCACTTT
J gene: TRBJ2-1; V gene: TRBV9; D gene: TRBD2; clone size: NA; CDR3 protein: CASSGTSRNEQFF; CDR3 DNA: TGTGCCAGCAGCGGGACTAGCCGCAATGAGCAGTTCTTC
J gene: TRBJ2-7; V gene: TRBV7-2; D gene: TRBD2; clone size: once; CDR3 protein: CASSLGRERERGYEQYF; CDR3 DNA: TGTGCCAGCAGCTTAGGACGTGAGCGGGAGAGGGGGTACGAGCAGTACTTC
J gene: TRBJ1-6; V gene: TRBV2; D gene: NA; clone size: NA; CDR3 protein: CASSEAGTNVSPLHF; CDR3 DNA: TGTGCCAGCAGTGAAGCGGGGACTAATGTTTCACCCCTCCACTTT
J gene: TRBJ1-2; V gene: TRBV28; D gene: NA; clone size: once; CDR3 protein: CASSRVNYGYTF; CDR3 DNA: TGTGCCAGCAGTCGGGTTAACTATGGCTACACCTTC
J gene: TRBJ1-1; V gene: TRBV2; D gene: NA; clone size: NA; CDR3 protein: CASRTGRDTEAFF; CDR3 DNA: TGTGCCAGCAGAACCGGCCGGGACACTGAAGCTTTCTTT
J gene: TRBJ2-7; V gene: TRBV5-4; D gene: NA; clone size: NA; CDR3 protein: CASSLWKGGGGFYEQYF; CDR3 DNA: TGTGCCAGCAGCCTCTGGAAGGGGGGAGGGGGATTCTACGAGCAGTACTTC
J gene: TRBJ2-3; V gene: TRBV27; D gene: NA; clone size: many; CDR3 protein: CASSSQANTQYF; CDR3 DNA: TGTGCCAGCAGTTCACAAGCGAATACGCAGTATTTT
J gene: TRBJ2-7; V gene: TRBV6-1; D gene: NA; clone size: NA; CDR3 protein: CASSELGQSFPYEQYF; CDR3 DNA: TGTGCCAGCAGTGAATTAGGACAGAGTTTCCCCTACGAGCAGTACTTC